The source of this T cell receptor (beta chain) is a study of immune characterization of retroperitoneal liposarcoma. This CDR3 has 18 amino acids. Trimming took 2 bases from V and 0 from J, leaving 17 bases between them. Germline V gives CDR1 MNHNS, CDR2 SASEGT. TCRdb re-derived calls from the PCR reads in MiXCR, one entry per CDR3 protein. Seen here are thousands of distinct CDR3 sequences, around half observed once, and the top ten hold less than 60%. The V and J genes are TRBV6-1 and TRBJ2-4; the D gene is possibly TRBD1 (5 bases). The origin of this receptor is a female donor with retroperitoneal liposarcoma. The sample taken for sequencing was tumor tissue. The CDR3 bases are TGTGCCAGCAGTGAATTTAGGGGTTGGCCTTTAGCCAAAAACATTCAGTACTTC. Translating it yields CASSEFRGWPLAKNIQYF.